The clone carrying this TCR beta chain was counted at least ten times. This CDR3 has 16 amino acids. CDR1 MRHNA and CDR2 SNTAGT come from the germline V gene. V shed 3 bases, J shed 3 bases, and the junction held 1 base outside the gene matches. Time point of the sample: patch test 3, about 24 weeks after DPC sensitization. Sample treatment: therapeutic diphenylcyclopropenone sensitization with weekly scalp DPC. From the RACE reads, TCRdb called clonotypes with MiXCR, one entry per CDR3 protein. The sample contains 70,000 or so distinct CDR3 sequences, approximately 12% of which appear only once. This entry belongs to a study of human T cells and chemical hapten exposure.

The receptor's source is a woman in her forties or fifties with alopecia areata. Some clones in this sample may be carry-over from other donors' samples. V gene TRBV6-4 combines with J gene TRBJ2-3; 15 positions agree with TRBD2. Sequencing used whole blood, obtained in connection with sensitization to the hapten diphenylcyclopropenone (DPC). The CDR3 spells CASSEGLAGGTDTQYF. Written as DNA, the CDR3 is TGTGCCAGCAGTGAAGGACTAGCGGGGGGGACAGATACGCAGTATTTT.